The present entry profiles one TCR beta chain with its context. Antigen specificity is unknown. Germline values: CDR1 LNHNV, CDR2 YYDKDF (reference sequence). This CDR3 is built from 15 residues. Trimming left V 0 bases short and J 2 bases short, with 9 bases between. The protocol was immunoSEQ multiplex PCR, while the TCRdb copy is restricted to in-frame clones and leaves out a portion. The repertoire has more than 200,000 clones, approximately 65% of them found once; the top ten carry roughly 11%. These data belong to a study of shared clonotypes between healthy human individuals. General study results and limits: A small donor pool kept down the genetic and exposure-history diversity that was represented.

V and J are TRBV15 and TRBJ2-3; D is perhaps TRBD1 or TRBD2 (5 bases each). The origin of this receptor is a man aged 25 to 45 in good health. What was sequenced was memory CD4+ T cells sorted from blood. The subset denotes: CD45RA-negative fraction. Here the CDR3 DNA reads TGTGCCACCAGCAGAGATTGGGGGTCCACAGATACGCAGTATTTT. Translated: CATSRDWGSTDTQYF.